This T cell receptor (beta chain) was captured in a study of cytomegalovirus exposure and HLA in healthy donors. Study in general: Unique TCR beta sequences numbering approximately 120 million came from around 180 million T cells in an earlier analysis. Approximately 85 million unique TCRs from HLA-typed donors were held in an early release of data. Study outcomes and limitations: A later analysis reportedly found that, within productive TCRs, an Asian-associated ancestry cluster had fewer N-insertions than the mean observed across the approximately 690 donors. Most subjects' HLA-A and HLA-B alleles were reportedly predicted from TCR beta sequences.

PCR used 60 Vbeta primers and 13 Jbeta primers. Here immunoSEQ multiplex PCR was the method, and the copy in TCRdb shows in-frame clones only, minus some. Among roughly 120,000 clones, about 81% were seen once, and the ten largest hold approximately 1%. Between the trimmed V and J ends, which lost 6 bases and 7 bases, there was a span of 14 bases. The CDR3 contains 13 residues. Germline CDR1 SGHNT, CDR2 YYREEE (reference sequence). As concerns this clone: What it binds is not known.

Sequencing was performed on PBMCs. V gene TRBV5-4 combines with J gene TRBJ2-1; D possibly corresponds to TRBD1 (6 bases). This clonotype was sampled from a woman in her twenties or thirties in good health and CMV-seronegative. CDR3 loop: CASIQQGTNEQFF. In DNA form, the CDR3 reads TGTGCCAGCATCCAACAGGGTACGAATGAGCAGTTCTTC.